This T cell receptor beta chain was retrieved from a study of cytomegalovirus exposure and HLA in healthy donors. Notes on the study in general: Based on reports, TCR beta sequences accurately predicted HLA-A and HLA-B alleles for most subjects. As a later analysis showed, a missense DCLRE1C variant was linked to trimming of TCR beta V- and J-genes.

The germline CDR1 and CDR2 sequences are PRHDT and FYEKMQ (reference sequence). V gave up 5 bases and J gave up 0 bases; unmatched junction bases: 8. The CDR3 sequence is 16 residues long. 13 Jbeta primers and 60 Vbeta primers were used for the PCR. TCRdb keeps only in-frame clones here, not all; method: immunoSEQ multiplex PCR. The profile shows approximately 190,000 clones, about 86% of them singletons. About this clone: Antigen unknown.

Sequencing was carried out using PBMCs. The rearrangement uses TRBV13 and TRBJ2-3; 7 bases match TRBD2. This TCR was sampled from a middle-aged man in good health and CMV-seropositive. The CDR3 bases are TGTGCCAGCAGCCCCCAGCAGCGGGGAAGCACAGATACGCAGTATTTT. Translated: CASSPQQRGSTDTQYF.